This T cell receptor (beta chain) derives from a study of T cell responses to AZD1222 COVID-19 vaccine. This CDR3 spans 15 amino acids. Per the germline V gene, CDR1 is LNHDA and CDR2 is SQIVND (reference sequence). The V and J ends lost 1 base and 3 bases respectively, with 11 bases between them. Study-level findings and limits: Regions 160-218 and 743-854 dominated among vaccine-associated CD4 TCRs spanning spike. White British donors predominated, females outnumbered males, and clonal diversity was possibly underestimated. The breadth and depth of Spike-specific TCRs increased once two AZD1222 doses had been given.

This clone was recorded once. Its target is not known. Sequencing was performed with immunoSEQ multiplex PCR; in TCRdb, only in-frame clones are kept and a portion is missing. The sample contains about 120,000 clones, less than 95% of which appear only once. This specimen consisted of peripheral blood, obtained on day 0 of MenACWY control vaccination. The chain joins TRBV19 to TRBJ2-3; D remains unclear. The receptor was isolated from an adult in good health. This CDR3 reads CASSIAIGETDTQYF. CDR3 DNA: TGTGCCAGTAGTATAGCGATCGGCGAGACAGATACGCAGTATTTT.